The rows below give T cell receptor beta chains drawn from one sample of a study of T cells in Graves' hyperthyroidism and ophthalmopathy. TCRdb reprocessed the multiplex PCR reads with MiXCR, giving one entry per CDR3 protein. The sample has about 690,000 distinct CDR3 sequences; around a sixth are singletons. The specimen sequenced was blood. These receptors were taken from a man in his forties or fifties with Graves' hyperthyroidism. The CDR3 runs from the conserved cysteine through the conserved F or W. D genes are given only for firm matches. A row's size may be missing; if present it is once, few, many or a size class.

size	V	J	D	DNA	CDR3
NA	TRBV15	TRBJ2-7	TRBD2	TGTGCCACCAGCAGGACTAGCGGGAGTCGGGACGAGCAGTACTTC	CATSRTSGSRDEQYF
many	TRBV3-1	TRBJ1-5	NA	TGTGCCAGCAGCCAAGCCAGGGGCAATCAGCCCCAGCATTTT	CASSQARGNQPQHF
NA	TRBV5-4	TRBJ2-7	TRBD1	TGTGCCAGCAGTCTCCCCGGGACAGGGGTTCGCGAGCAGTACTTC	CASSLPGTGVREQYF
many	TRBV12-3/TRBV12-4	TRBJ2-2	NA	TGTGCCAGCAGCACCCCAGGCACCGGGGAGCTGTTTTTT	CASSTPGTGELFF
NA	TRBV7-2	TRBJ1-3	NA	TGTGCCAGCAGCTTTCCCAACTCTGGAAACACCATATATTTT	CASSFPNSGNTIYF
many	TRBV28	TRBJ2-7	NA	TGTGCCAGCAGTTTAGCTAGGTACGAGCAGTACTTC	CASSLARYEQYF
NA	TRBV19	TRBJ2-1	NA	TGTGCCAGTAGTATTGGTTTGGCGGGGCGGAGCCCCTACAATGAGCAGTTCTTC	CASSIGLAGRSPYNEQFF
NA	TRBV20-1	TRBJ2-7	NA	TGCAGTGCTAGAGGCCCATTCTACGAGCAGTACTTC	CSARGPFYEQYF
many	TRBV7-8	TRBJ1-2	NA	NA	CASSSSRGRKGYTF
many	TRBV11-2	TRBJ2-1	NA	TGTGCCAGCAGCTTAGGCTACGGGGGACGATACAATGAGCAGTTCTTC	CASSLGYGGRYNEQFF
few	TRBV9	TRBJ2-1	TRBD2	TGTGCCAGCAGCGTAGAACTAGCGGGAGTCGTGAATGAGCAGTTCTTC	CASSVELAGVVNEQFF
NA	TRBV11-3	TRBJ1-2	TRBD1	TGTGCCAGCAGCGGCGGGACAGTCCCAGTTGACAACTATGGCTACACCTTC	CASSGGTVPVDNYGYTF
NA	TRBV19	TRBJ1-1	NA	TGTGCCAGTAGCAATAGAGGCACTGAAGCTTTCTTT	CASSNRGTEAFF
NA	TRBV19	TRBJ1-1	TRBD1	TGTGCCAGTGACCAACAGGGGACTGAAGCTTTCTTT	CASDQQGTEAFF
many	TRBV10-3	TRBJ2-1	TRBD2	TGTGCCACCCATAGCGGGAGCTATGAGCAGTTCTTC	CATHSGSYEQFF
many	TRBV5-1	TRBJ2-7	TRBD2	TGCGCCAGCAGCCTGACTAGCGGATCTACCTACGAGCAGTACTTC	CASSLTSGSTYEQYF
many	TRBV28	TRBJ2-1	TRBD2	TGTGCCAGCAGTCCAAGCGGGGCAAGATACAATGAGCAGTTCTTC	CASSPSGARYNEQFF
many	TRBV20-1	TRBJ2-7	TRBD2	TGCAGTGCTGACAGCGGGAGGAGTGGAGACGAGCAGTACTTC	CSADSGRSGDEQYF
NA	TRBV25-1	TRBJ2-7	NA	TGTGCCAGCAGTGAATCCCTGGCAGGATCCTACGAGCAGTACTTC	CASSESLAGSYEQYF
NA	TRBV11-3	TRBJ1-4	TRBD1	TGTGCCAGCAGCTCGCGCAGGGGGGACTACGAAAAACTGTTTTTT	CASSSRRGDYEKLFF
many	TRBV7-6	TRBJ2-7	NA	TGTGCCAGCAGCTTTGCCAGAGGCTTTTCCTACGAGCAGTACTTC	CASSFARGFSYEQYF
many	TRBV6-1	TRBJ1-1	NA	TGTGCCAGCAGTGAACCGGGCAGCAACACTGAAGCTTTCTTT	CASSEPGSNTEAFF
many	TRBV28	TRBJ2-2	NA	TGTGCCAGCAGTTCCGGGACAAAGGACACCGGGGAGCTGTTTTTT	CASSSGTKDTGELFF
few	TRBV9	TRBJ2-1	NA	TGTGCCAGCCCAGGGATCAGCGCTGAGCAGTTCTTC	CASPGISAEQFF
NA	TRBV19	TRBJ2-3	NA	TGTGCCAGTAGAGGTCGGGGGGCTAGGACAGATACGCAGTATTTT	CASRGRGARTDTQYF
many	TRBV11-1	TRBJ2-7	TRBD1	TGTGCCAGCAGCTTAACCGGACAGGCCACCTACGAGCAGTACTTC	CASSLTGQATYEQYF
few	TRBV25-1	TRBJ1-3	NA	TGTGCCAGCAGTGAATACGGGGAAGAGGCCATATATTTT	CASSEYGEEAIYF
few	TRBV6-2/TRBV6-3	TRBJ1-6	NA	TGTGCCAGCAGTGGTGGACAGTCGAATTCACCCCTCCACTTT	CASSGGQSNSPLHF
many	TRBV24-1	TRBJ1-1	NA	TGTGCCACCAGTCGAGGTTCTGAAGCTTTCTTT	CATSRGSEAFF